This TCR beta chain was observed in a study of cytomegalovirus exposure and HLA in healthy donors. PCR used 60 Vbeta primers and 13 Jbeta primers. Clones were sequenced by immunoSEQ multiplex PCR, and TCRdb holds only the in-frame ones, with some missing. The profile shows about 150,000 clones, approximately 9% of them singletons. Study conclusions and caveats: By a later analysis, the bulk of CMV-associated TCR beta chains appeared HLA-restricted.

This clone came up a few times. What it binds is not known. Between the trimmed V and J ends, which lost 2 bases and 8 bases, there was a span of 10 bases. This CDR3 spans 14 amino acids. Germline loops: CDR1 LGHNA, CDR2 YSLEER. The chain recombines TRBV4-3 with TRBJ1-6; TRBD1 is a possible D gene (5 bases). The source material was PBMCs. This TCR came from a male donor in good health and CMV-seronegative. CDR3 residues: CASSQSRGDSPLHF. CDR3 nucleotide sequence: TGCGCCAGCAGCCAATCCCGGGGGGATTCACCCCTCCACTTT.